This T cell receptor (beta chain) emerged from a study of T-cell reconstitution after alpha-beta-depleted transplantation in children. Study findings and constraints: Recipient T cells and thymic progenitors that survived were the source of the high TCRbeta diversity seen at day 60 in some patients. Where alpha-beta T cells came from about two months after transplant was reportedly several hundred expanded graft clones. Most T-cell counts and diversity one year after the transplant came from T cells that were newly produced.

The length of the CDR3 is 15 residues. The V segment lost 0 bases and the J segment 5 bases; nucleotides outside the gene matches: 5. CDR1 and CDR2 (germline): DFQATT, SNEGSKA (reference sequence). With respect to this clonotype: The antigen is undetermined.

Unique molecular identifiers tagged the TCRbeta library. TCRdb recomputed calls from the PCR reads with MiXCR, one row per CDR3 protein. The sample includes a few hundred thousand distinct CDR3 sequences, roughly 30% of them seen just once. The material sequenced was PBMCs, taken before TCRalphabeta/CD19-depleted stem cell transplant. The rearrangement joins TRBV20-1 to TRBJ1-4; 8 bases map to TRBD1. This TCR was recovered from a boy less than two years old with Wiskott-Aldrich syndrome, due to receive a stem cell transplant. The CDR3 reads CSARDPRTGNEKLFF. In DNA, the CDR3 is TGCAGTGCTAGAGACCCCAGGACAGGGAATGAAAAACTGTTTTTT.